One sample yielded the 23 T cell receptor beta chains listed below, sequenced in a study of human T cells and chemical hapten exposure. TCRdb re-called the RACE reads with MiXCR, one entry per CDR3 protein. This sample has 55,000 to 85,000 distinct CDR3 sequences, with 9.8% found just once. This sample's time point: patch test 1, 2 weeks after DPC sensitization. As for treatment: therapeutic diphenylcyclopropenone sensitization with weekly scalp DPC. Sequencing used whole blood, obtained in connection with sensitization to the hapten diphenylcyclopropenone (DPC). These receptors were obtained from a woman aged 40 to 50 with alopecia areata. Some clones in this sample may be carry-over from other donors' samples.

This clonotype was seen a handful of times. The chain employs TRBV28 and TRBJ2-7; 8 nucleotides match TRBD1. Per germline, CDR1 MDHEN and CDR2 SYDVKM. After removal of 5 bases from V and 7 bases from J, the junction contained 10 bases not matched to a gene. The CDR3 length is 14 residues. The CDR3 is CASSTGGILREQYF. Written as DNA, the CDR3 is TGTGCCAGCAGTACAGGGGGGATACTACGAGAGCAGTACTTC.

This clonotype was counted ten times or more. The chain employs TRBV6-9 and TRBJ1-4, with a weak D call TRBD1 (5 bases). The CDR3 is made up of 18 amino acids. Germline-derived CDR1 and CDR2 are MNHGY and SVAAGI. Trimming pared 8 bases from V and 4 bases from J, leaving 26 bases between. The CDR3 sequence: CASGSWGLISYFNEKLFF. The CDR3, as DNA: TGTGCCAGCGGGTCCTGGGGCCTTATAAGCTACTTTAATGAAAAACTGTTTTTT.

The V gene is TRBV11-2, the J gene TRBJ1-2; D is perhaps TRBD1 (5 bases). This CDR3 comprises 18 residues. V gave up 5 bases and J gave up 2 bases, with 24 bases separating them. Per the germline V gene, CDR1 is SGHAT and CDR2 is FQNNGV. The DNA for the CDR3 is TGTGCCAGCAGCCGCGGGACGCACCCACGCCTTGGGAACTATGGCTACACCTTC. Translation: CASSRGTHPRLGNYGYTF.

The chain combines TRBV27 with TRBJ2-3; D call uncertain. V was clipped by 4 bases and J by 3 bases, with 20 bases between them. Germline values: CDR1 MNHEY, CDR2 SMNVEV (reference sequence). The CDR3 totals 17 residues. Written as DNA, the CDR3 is TGTGCCAGCAGTTCCCATCCACTGGTACCTAGGACAGATACGCAGTATTTT. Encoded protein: CASSSHPLVPRTDTQYF.

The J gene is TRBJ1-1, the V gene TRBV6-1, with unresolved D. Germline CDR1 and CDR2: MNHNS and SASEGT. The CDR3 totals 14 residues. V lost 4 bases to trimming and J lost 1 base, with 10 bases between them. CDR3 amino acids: CASSVWDPNTEAFF. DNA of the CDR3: TGTGCCAGCAGTGTATGGGATCCGAACACTGAAGCTTTCTTT.

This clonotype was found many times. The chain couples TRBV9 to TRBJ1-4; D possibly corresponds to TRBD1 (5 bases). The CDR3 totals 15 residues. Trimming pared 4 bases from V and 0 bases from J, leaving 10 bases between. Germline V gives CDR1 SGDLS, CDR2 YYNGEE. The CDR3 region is CASSYDSATNEKLFF. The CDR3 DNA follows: TGTGCCAGCAGCTACGACAGCGCAACTAATGAAAAACTGTTTTTT.

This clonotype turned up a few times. CDR3 DNA: TGTGCCAGCAGCTTATCCTCCGGCTATGGCTACACCTTC. Translating gives CASSLSSGYGYTF. The chain recombines TRBV7-9 with TRBJ1-2; no reliable D call. Germline CDR1 SEHNR, CDR2 FQNEAQ (reference sequence). Trimming took 2 bases from V and 4 from J, leaving 8 bases between them. The CDR3 loop spans 13 amino acids.

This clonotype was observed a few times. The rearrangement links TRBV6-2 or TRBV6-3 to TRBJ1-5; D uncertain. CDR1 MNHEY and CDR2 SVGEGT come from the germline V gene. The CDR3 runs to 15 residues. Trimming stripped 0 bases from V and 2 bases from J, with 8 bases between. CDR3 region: CASSYSRGRNQPQHF. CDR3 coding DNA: TGTGCCAGCAGTTACTCGAGAGGACGCAATCAGCCCCAGCATTTT.

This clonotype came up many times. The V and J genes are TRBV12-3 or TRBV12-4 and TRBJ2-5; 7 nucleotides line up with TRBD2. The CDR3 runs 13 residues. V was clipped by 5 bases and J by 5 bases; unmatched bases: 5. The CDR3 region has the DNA TGTGCCAGCAGTAGACTAGCCGGGGAGACCCAGTACTTC. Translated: CASSRLAGETQYF.

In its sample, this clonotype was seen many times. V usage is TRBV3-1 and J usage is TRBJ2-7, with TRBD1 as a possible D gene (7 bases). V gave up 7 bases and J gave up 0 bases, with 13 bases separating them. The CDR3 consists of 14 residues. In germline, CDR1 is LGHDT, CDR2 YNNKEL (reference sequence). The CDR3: CASTQGGSSYEQYF. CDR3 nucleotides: TGTGCCAGCACCCAGGGGGGCAGCTCCTACGAGCAGTACTTC.

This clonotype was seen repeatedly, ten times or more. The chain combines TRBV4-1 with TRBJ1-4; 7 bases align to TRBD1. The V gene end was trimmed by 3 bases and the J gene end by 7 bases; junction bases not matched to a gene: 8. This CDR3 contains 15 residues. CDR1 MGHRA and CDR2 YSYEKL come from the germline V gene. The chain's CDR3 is CASSHGDSRGEKLFF. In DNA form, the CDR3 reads TGCGCCAGCAGCCACGGGGACAGCCGAGGTGAAAAACTGTTTTTT.

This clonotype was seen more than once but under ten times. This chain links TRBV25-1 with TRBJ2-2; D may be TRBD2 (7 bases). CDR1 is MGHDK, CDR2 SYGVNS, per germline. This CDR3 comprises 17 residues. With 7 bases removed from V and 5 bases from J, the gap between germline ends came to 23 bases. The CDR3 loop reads CASTSKGAGARTGELFF. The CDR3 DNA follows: TGTGCCAGCACCTCGAAGGGCGCGGGGGCCAGGACCGGGGAGCTGTTTTTT.

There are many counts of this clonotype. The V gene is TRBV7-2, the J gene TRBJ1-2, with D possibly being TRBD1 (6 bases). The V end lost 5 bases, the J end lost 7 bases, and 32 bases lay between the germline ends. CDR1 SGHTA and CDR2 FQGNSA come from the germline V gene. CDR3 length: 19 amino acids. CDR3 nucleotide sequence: TGTGCCAGCAGCATTAGGGTAACGACCGTGGGAGGGGGAGTGTCTGGCTACACCTTC. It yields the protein CASSIRVTTVGGGVSGYTF.

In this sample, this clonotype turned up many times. The DNA for the CDR3 is TGTGCCAGCAGTCCAGGGGACAGACCCTCCTACGAGCAGTACTTC. Its translation is CASSPGDRPSYEQYF. The V call is TRBV11-2, the J call TRBJ2-7, with TRBD1 matching 7 bases. CDR1 is SGHAT and CDR2 is FQNNGV in the germline V gene. Trimming cost V 6 bases and J 0 bases; bases outside gene matches: 8. The CDR3 runs to 15 residues.

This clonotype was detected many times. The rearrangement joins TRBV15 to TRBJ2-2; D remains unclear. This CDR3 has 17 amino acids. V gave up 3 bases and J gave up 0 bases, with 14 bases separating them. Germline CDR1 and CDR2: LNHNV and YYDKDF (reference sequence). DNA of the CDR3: TGTGCCACCAGCAGGGACCGACTGATCGCGAACACCGGGGAGCTGTTTTTT. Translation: CATSRDRLIANTGELFF. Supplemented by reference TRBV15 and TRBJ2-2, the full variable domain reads DAMVIQNPRYQVTQFGKPVTLSCSQTLNHNVMYWYQQKSSQAPKLLFHYYDKDFNNEADTPDNFQSRRPNTSFCFLDIRSPGLGDTAMYLCATSRDRLIANTGELFFGEGSRLTVL.

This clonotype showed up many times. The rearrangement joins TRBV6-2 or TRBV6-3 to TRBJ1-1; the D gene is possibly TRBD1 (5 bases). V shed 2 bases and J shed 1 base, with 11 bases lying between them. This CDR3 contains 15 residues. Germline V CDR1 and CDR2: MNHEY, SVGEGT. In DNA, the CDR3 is TGTGCCAGCAGTTACAGGGGCGGGGGGAACACTGAAGCTTTCTTT. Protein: CASSYRGGGNTEAFF.

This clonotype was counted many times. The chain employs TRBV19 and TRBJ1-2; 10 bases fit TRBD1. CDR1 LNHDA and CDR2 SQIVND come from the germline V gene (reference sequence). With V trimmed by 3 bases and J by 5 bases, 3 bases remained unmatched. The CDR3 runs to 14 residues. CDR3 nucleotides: TGTGCCAGTAGTATCGACAGGGGGCCATATGGCTACACCTTC. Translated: CASSIDRGPYGYTF. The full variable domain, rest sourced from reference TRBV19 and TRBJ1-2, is DGGITQSPKYLFRKEGQNVTLSCEQNLNHDAMYWYRQDPGQGLRLIYYSQIVNDFQKGDIAEGYSVSREKKESFPLTVTSAQKNPTAFYLCASSIDRGPYGYTFGSGTRLTVV.

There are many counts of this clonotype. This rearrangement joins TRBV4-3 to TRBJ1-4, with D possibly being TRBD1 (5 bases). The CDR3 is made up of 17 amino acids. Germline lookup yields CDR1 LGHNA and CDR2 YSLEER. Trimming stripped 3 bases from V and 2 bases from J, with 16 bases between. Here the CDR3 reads CASSQGPKASTNEKLFF. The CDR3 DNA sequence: TGCGCCAGCAGCCAGGGGCCAAAAGCGAGTACTAATGAAAAACTGTTTTTT.

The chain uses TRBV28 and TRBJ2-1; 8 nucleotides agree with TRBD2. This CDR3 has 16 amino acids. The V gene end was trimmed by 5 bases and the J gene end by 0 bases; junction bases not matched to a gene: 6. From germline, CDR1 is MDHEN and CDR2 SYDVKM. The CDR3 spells CASSQAGAGSYNEQFF. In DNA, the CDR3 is TGTGCCAGCAGTCAAGCGGGGGCCGGCTCCTACAATGAGCAGTTCTTC.

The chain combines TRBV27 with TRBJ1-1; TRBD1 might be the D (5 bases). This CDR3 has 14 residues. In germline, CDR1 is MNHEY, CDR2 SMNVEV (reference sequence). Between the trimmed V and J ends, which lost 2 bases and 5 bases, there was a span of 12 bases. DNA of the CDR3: TGTGCCAGCAGTTTAAGGACGGAGGGGACTGAAGCTTTCTTT. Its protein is CASSLRTEGTEAFF.

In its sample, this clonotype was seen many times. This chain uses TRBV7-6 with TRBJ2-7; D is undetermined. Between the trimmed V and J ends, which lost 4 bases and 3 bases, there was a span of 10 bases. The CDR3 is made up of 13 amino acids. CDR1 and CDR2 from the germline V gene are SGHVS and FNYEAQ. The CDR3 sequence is CASSSRVFYEQYF. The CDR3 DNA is TGTGCCAGCAGCTCCCGGGTCTTCTACGAGCAGTACTTC.

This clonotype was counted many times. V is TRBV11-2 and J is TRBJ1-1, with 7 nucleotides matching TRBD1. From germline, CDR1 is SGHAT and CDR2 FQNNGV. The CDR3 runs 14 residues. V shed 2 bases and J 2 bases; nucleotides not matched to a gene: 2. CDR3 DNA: TGTGCCAGCAGCTTACGGGACAGAAACACTGAAGCTTTCTTT. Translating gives CASSLRDRNTEAFF.

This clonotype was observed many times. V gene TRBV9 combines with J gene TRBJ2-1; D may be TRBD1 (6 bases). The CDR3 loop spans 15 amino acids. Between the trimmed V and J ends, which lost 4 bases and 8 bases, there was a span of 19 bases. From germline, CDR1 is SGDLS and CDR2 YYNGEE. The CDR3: CASSPPGTIYDEQFF. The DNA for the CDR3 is TGTGCCAGCAGCCCCCCAGGGACAATTTACGATGAGCAGTTCTTC.